This T cell receptor beta chain was observed in a study of early T cells in non-severe SARS-CoV-2 infection. Study-wide background: RNA in bulk from unsorted whole blood was sequenced, and chains were unpaired. The study, taken as a whole, reports: The VDJdb matching leaned toward anti-spike CD8 responses and overlooked private and CD4 specificities.

cDNA molecules, individually, were tagged with unique molecular identifiers. TCRdb re-called the 5' RACE reads through MiXCR, storing one row per CDR3 protein. The sample contains tens of thousands of distinct CDR3 sequences, around 12% of which appear only once. Trimming cost V 0 bases and J 3 bases; bases outside gene matches: 1. This CDR3 comprises 14 residues. CDR1 and CDR2 from the germline V gene are LGHNA and YSLEER. A note on this clonotype: The target antigen is unknown.

The sample was whole blood, taken at baseline. The chain couples TRBV4-3 to TRBJ1-2; 7 nucleotides line up with TRBD1. The source is an adult who was a healthcare worker with PCR-confirmed SARS-CoV-2 infection or an uninfected control (not recorded which). The donor label of this sample is uncertain. This CDR3 reads CASSQETGDYGYTF. The DNA for the CDR3 is TGCGCCAGCAGCCAAGAAACAGGGGACTATGGCTACACCTTC.